What follows are 19 T cell receptor beta chains derived from one specimen sequenced in a study of T cells after yellow fever vaccination. In TCRdb, the 5' RACE reads were re-called with MiXCR into one record per CDR3 protein. Found here are some 600,000 distinct CDR3 sequences, about 15% of them singletons; the top ten hold roughly a sixth. Sequenced here: PBMCs, sampled less than 6 days after the first yellow fever vaccination. All receptors derive from a man in his late teens or twenties who received the YFV17D yellow fever vaccine.

The chain employs TRBV7-2 and TRBJ2-2; 12 bases align to TRBD1. The junction had 4 bases not matched to a gene; V was cut back by 5 bases and J by 3 bases. The CDR3 is 16 amino acids. Germline CDR1 SGHTA, CDR2 FQGNSA. The CDR3 DNA follows: TGTGCCAGCAGCCCGGGACAGGGGGCTTACACCGGGGAGCTGTTTTTT. This sequence encodes CASSPGQGAYTGELFF.

This clonotype was detected only a few times. The gene calls are TRBV9 and TRBJ1-5; possible D gene TRBD1, 5 bases. The CDR3 has 17 residues. V was clipped by 3 bases and J by 0 bases, with 16 bases between them. The germline gives CDR1 SGDLS, CDR2 YYNGEE. The CDR3 DNA sequence: TGTGCCAGCAGCGGATCACCGGGGGAATATAGCAATCAGCCCCAGCATTTT. This encodes CASSGSPGEYSNQPQHF.

There are a few counts of this clonotype. The chain is built from TRBV4-3 and TRBJ2-5; TRBD1 matches at 12 bases. With V trimmed by 0 bases and J by 5 bases, 10 bases remained unmatched. The CDR3 extends over 18 amino acids. The germline V gene encodes CDR1 LGHNA and CDR2 YSLEER. The CDR3 loop is CASSQEGGTGGLGETQYF. CDR3 bases: TGCGCCAGCAGCCAAGAGGGGGGGACAGGGGGCCTTGGGGAGACCCAGTACTTC.

J is TRBJ2-3 and V is TRBV3-1, with unresolved D. The V gene's germline CDR1 is LGHDT and CDR2 YNNKEL (reference sequence). V dropped 4 bases and J dropped 7 bases, with 15 bases sitting between them. CDR3 length: 14 residues. The CDR3 sequence is CASSPISPTNTQYF. CDR3 nucleotides: TGTGCCAGCAGCCCGATTAGCCCCACTAATACGCAGTATTTT.

This sequence joins TRBV5-1 and TRBJ2-3, with D perhaps TRBD1 or TRBD2 (6 bases each). Germline CDR1 reads SGHRS; CDR2 reads YFSETQ. Trimming took 4 bases from V and 6 from J, leaving 21 bases between them. CDR3 length: 16 amino acids. DNA of the CDR3: TGCGCCAGCAGCGCACTCGAGGGGGGCCTTCGGGATACGCAGTATTTT. Its protein product is CASSALEGGLRDTQYF.

This clonotype occurred a few times. The CDR3 here is CSARDQSNRLAYEQYF. The CDR3 nucleotides read TGCAGTGCTAGAGATCAGTCCAATCGACTAGCCTACGAGCAGTACTTC. The chain employs TRBV20-1 and TRBJ2-7, with D maybe TRBD2 (6 bases). Germline CDR1 DFQATT, CDR2 SNEGSKA (reference sequence). Between the trimmed V and J ends, which lost 0 bases and 2 bases, there was a span of 17 bases. The CDR3 runs to 16 residues.

The table lists this clonotype with a few counts. The rearrangement joins TRBV19 to TRBJ2-7; no definite D call. From germline, CDR1 is LNHDA and CDR2 SQIVND (reference sequence). Deletions cut 3 bases from V and 3 bases from J, with 6 bases between. The CDR3 is made up of 12 amino acids. The CDR3: CASSMDDYEQYF. For the CDR3, the DNA is TGTGCCAGTAGTATGGACGACTACGAGCAGTACTTC.

This clonotype was seen many times. The chain combines TRBV7-3 with TRBJ2-5; the D gene could be TRBD1 or TRBD2 (5 bases each). V shed 8 bases and J shed 0 bases, with 10 bases lying between them. Germline CDR1 SGHTA, CDR2 FQGTGA. This CDR3 is 13 amino acids long. The CDR3 protein is CASGAGDQETQYF. The CDR3 DNA sequence: TGTGCCAGCGGGGCCGGGGACCAAGAGACCCAGTACTTC.

J is TRBJ1-5 and V is TRBV6-5, with D perhaps matching TRBD1 (6 bases). Germline CDR1 MNHEY, CDR2 SVGAGI. Trimming left V 2 bases short and J 0 bases short, with 14 bases between. The CDR3 spans 17 residues. CDR3 sequence (DNA): TGTGCCAGCAGTTACCCACACTCAGGGGTTAGCAATCAGCCCCAGCATTTT. It specifies CASSYPHSGVSNQPQHF.

This clonotype was observed a handful of times. The rearrangement uses TRBV27 and TRBJ1-2; D unresolved. V was shortened by 3 bases and J by 8 bases, with 13 bases between the two germline ends. This CDR3 has 13 amino acids. Germline CDR1 reads MNHEY; CDR2 reads SMNVEV (reference sequence). The CDR3 region is CASSFFRYSGYTF. In DNA form, the CDR3 reads TGTGCCAGCAGTTTCTTCAGGTACTCGGGCTACACCTTC.

This clonotype turned up a few times. The chain links TRBV9 to TRBJ2-2, with D hard to call. The CDR3 loop spans 16 amino acids. Germline CDR1 and CDR2: SGDLS and YYNGEE. V lost 0 bases and J 7 bases, leaving 16 bases between the germline ends. DNA for the CDR3: TGTGCCAGCAGCGTAGAAGGGCCAGCCACTGGCGGGGAGCTGTTTTTT. This codes for CASSVEGPATGGELFF.

This clonotype has just a few counts. The chain combines TRBV2 with TRBJ1-5, with D possibly matching TRBD1 (5 bases). The length of the CDR3 is 15 residues. The germline CDR1 and CDR2 sequences are SNHLY and FYNNEI. Trimming left V 5 bases short and J 2 bases short, with 13 bases between. The CDR3 DNA is TGTGCCAGCAGTCGGGAAGGGGCGGGCAATCAGCCCCAGCATTTT. Amino acids: CASSREGAGNQPQHF.

This clonotype was found many times. V usage is TRBV29-1 and J usage is TRBJ2-7; 9 bases are a match to TRBD1. The V gene's germline CDR1 is SQVTM and CDR2 ANQGSEA. V shed 4 bases, J shed 3 bases, and the junction held 4 bases outside the gene matches. This CDR3 has 13 residues. The CDR3 here is CSVAGQGRYEQYF. Here the CDR3 DNA reads TGCAGCGTTGCGGGACAGGGCCGCTACGAGCAGTACTTC.

The V call is TRBV7-9, the J call TRBJ1-4, with TRBD1 identical over 7 bases. The germline gives CDR1 SEHNR, CDR2 FQNEAQ (reference sequence). The CDR3 is 14 residues long. V lost 5 bases and J lost 11; bases outside the gene matches: 11. CDR3 bases: TGTGCCAGCAGCCGACGACAGGGCTCGGGGAAACTGTTTTTT. As protein: CASSRRQGSGKLFF.

The CDR3: CAITGGFDRNTEAFF. Here the CDR3 DNA reads TGTGCCATCACCGGAGGGTTCGACAGGAACACTGAAGCTTTCTTT. The chain is built from TRBV10-3 and TRBJ1-1, with a possible D match to TRBD1 (5 bases). Trimming removed 7 bases at V and 1 base at J, with 16 bases between. CDR3 size: 15 residues. In germline, CDR1 is ENHRY, CDR2 SYGVKD.

CDR3 sequence: CASSLVAGGVTDTQYF. The CDR3 region has the DNA TGTGCCAGCAGCTTAGTTGCGGGGGGGGTCACAGATACGCAGTATTTT. This chain uses TRBV7-2 with TRBJ2-3, with 9 bases identical to TRBD2. This CDR3 comprises 16 residues. Looked up from germline, CDR1 is SGHTA and CDR2 is FQGNSA. V was clipped by 1 base and J by 2 bases; unmatched bases: 4.

This rearrangement joins TRBV12-3 or TRBV12-4 to TRBJ1-6; maybe TRBD1 (6 bases). The ends were cut back, 4 bases at V and 7 bases at J, with 11 bases in the middle. The CDR3 loop spans 14 amino acids. This chain's CDR3 is CASSSGAHNSPLHF. The CDR3 nucleotides read TGTGCCAGCAGTTCGGGGGCTCACAATTCACCCCTCCACTTT.

The V gene is TRBV12-3 or TRBV12-4, the J gene TRBJ2-4; D might be TRBD2 (6 bases). The CDR3 is 13 amino acids. V lost 7 bases to trimming and J lost 6 bases, with 13 bases between them. The CDR3 region has the DNA TGTGCCAGCACAGCCTCCGGGGGAAACATTCAGTACTTC. Protein product: CASTASGGNIQYF.

This clonotype was recorded at least ten times. The rearrangement joins TRBV5-1 to TRBJ2-5, with D possibly being TRBD2 (5 bases). In germline, CDR1 is SGHRS, CDR2 YFSETQ. This CDR3 is 13 amino acids long. The V and J ends lost 2 bases and 5 bases respectively, with 10 bases between them. The CDR3 DNA reads TGCGCCAGCAGCTTCGAGGGTGGCGAGACCCAGTACTTC. This codes for CASSFEGGETQYF.